These 4 T cell receptor beta chains originate from one sample sequenced in a study of blood T cell repertoires in COVID-19 (dated by TCRdb to the early 2020s). The library was produced with the immunoSEQ multiplex PCR assay. TCRdb retrieved this table from immuneACCESS and kept in-frame rearrangements only. Not all clones are present; in checked studies, unresolved V genes account for under half, and no reason is known for the remainder. This sample comprises fewer than 80,000 clones, approximately 82% of them detected only once. The top ten hold 8.5% to 10% of the sample. Sequenced material: peripheral blood. These receptors were obtained from a woman aged 80 or older with acute or convalescent COVID-19.

This clone was counted once. V and J are TRBV7-9 and TRBJ1-6; TRBD1 is a possible D gene (5 bases). Trimming stripped 2 bases from V and 8 bases from J, with 13 bases between. The germline V gene has CDR1 SEHNR and CDR2 FQNEAQ (reference sequence). The CDR3 extends over 15 amino acids. For the CDR3, the DNA is TGTGCCAGCAGCTTATCGGGGGTTACGGATTCACCCCTCCACTTT. Translated, it gives CASSLSGVTDSPLHF. The full variable domain, its missing parts supplied by reference TRBV7-9 and TRBJ1-6, is DTGVSQNPRHKITKRGQNVTFRCDPISEHNRLYWYRQTLGQGPEFLTYFQNEAQLEKSRLLSDRFSAERPKGSFSTLEIQRTEQGDSAMYLCASSLSGVTDSPLHFGNGTRLTVT.

The chain couples TRBV2 to TRBJ1-2; 9 bases line up with TRBD1. The CDR3 has 15 amino acids. CDR1 SNHLY and CDR2 FYNNEI come from the germline V gene. Losses at the gene ends were 6 bases for V and 5 bases for J; bases not matched to a gene: 10. The CDR3 DNA follows: TGTGCCAGCAGCGCATTAGACAGGGGGGATTATGGCTACACCTTC. This codes for CASSALDRGDYGYTF.

The chain combines TRBV5-1 with TRBJ2-7; 8 nucleotides line up with TRBD1. The CDR3 sequence is 17 residues long. The germline V gene has CDR1 SGHRS and CDR2 YFSETQ. The ends lost 1 base at V and 3 bases at J; junction bases unmatched: 12. CDR3 coding DNA: TGCGCCAGCAGCTTGCGTACGCCGGGACAGGTGCTCTACGAGCAGTACTTC. Translation gives CASSLRTPGQVLYEQYF.

The chain uses TRBV4-1 and TRBJ1-1; 7 bases agree with TRBD1. The CDR3 covers 15 residues. The J segment lost 4 bases and the V segment lost 1 base, leaving 6 bases of the junction unmatched. Germline-derived CDR1 and CDR2 are MGHRA and YSYEKL. CDR3 coding DNA: TGCGCCAGCAGCCAAGCGCAGGGGGTCGGCACTGAAGCTTTCTTT. Amino acids: CASSQAQGVGTEAFF.